The 12 T cell receptor beta chains in this list originate from one sample, sequenced in a study of blood T cell repertoires in COVID-19. Assay used: immunoSEQ multiplex PCR; TCRdb lists only in-frame clones, some missing. The data show 200,000 to 250,000 clones, approximately 90% seen once. Sequencing was carried out using peripheral blood. These receptors were collected from a man aged 45-60 years with COVID-19, enrolled during active disease.

V gene TRBV11-2 combines with J gene TRBJ2-6, with TRBD1 matching over 8 bases. The CDR3 is made up of 17 amino acids. Germline CDR1 SGHAT, CDR2 FQNNGV. V lost 4 bases and J lost 0; bases outside the gene matches: 5. CDR3 sequence: CASSSGQASSGANVLTF. The CDR3 region has the DNA TGTGCCAGCAGCTCGGGACAGGCCAGCTCTGGGGCCAACGTCCTGACTTTC.

The chain has TRBV28 and TRBJ1-1, with TRBD1 matching 8 bases. The junction had 5 bases not matched to a gene; V was cut back by 1 base and J by 7 bases. The CDR3 runs 14 residues. Germline V gene lookup returns CDR1 MDHEN and CDR2 SYDVKM. The CDR3 region has the DNA TGTGCCAGCAGTTTATTGTCGGGACAGGTTGAAGCTTTCTTT. Translation: CASSLLSGQVEAFF.

V gene TRBV19 combines with J gene TRBJ2-7, with D possibly TRBD2 on 6 matching bases. Trimming took off 1 base at V and 4 bases at J, with 11 bases between the two ends. This CDR3 has 14 residues. CDR1 LNHDA and CDR2 SQIVND come from the germline V gene (reference sequence). The DNA of the CDR3 is TGTGCCAGTAGTATAGCGGGAGATAGTTACGAGCAGTACTTC. Protein: CASSIAGDSYEQYF.

The chain joins TRBV28 to TRBJ2-1; D perhaps matches TRBD1 (6 bases). The V gene's germline CDR1 is MDHEN and CDR2 SYDVKM. The CDR3 covers 16 residues. Trimming took off 2 bases at V and 4 bases at J, with 15 bases between the two ends. The CDR3, as DNA: TGTGCCAGCAGTTTAGCGCAGGGGCACACATACAATGAGCAGTTCTTC. Protein product: CASSLAQGHTYNEQFF.

The chain is built from TRBV7-2 and TRBJ2-1, with TRBD2 matching 11 bases. The CDR3 consists of 16 residues. Germline V gene data show CDR1 as SGHTA and CDR2 as FQGNSA. V dropped 1 base and J dropped 3; count of bases not matched to a gene: 2. CDR3 DNA: TGTGCCAGCAGCTTAGTCGGGACTAGCGGCTACAATGAGCAGTTCTTC. It encodes CASSLVGTSGYNEQFF.

This chain uses TRBV18 with TRBJ2-7; no firm D call. V lost 2 bases to trimming and J lost 5 bases, with 7 bases between them. Germline values: CDR1 KGHSH, CDR2 LQKENI. The CDR3 length is 12 residues. The CDR3 DNA reads TGTGCCAGCTCACCATCCGAGGACGAGCAGTACTTC. It specifies CASSPSEDEQYF.

J is TRBJ1-3 and V is TRBV7-2, with 8 bases lining up with TRBD1. V lost 5 bases, J lost 0 bases, and 9 bases stayed unmatched. The germline V gene encodes CDR1 SGHTA and CDR2 FQGNSA. The CDR3 has 17 residues. CDR3 sequence: CASSPQTGAFSGNTIYF. CDR3 nucleotides: TGTGCCAGCAGCCCCCAGACAGGGGCCTTCTCTGGAAACACCATATATTTT. The full variable domain, rest sourced from reference TRBV7-2 and TRBJ1-3, is GAGVSQSPSNKVTEKGKDVELRCDPISGHTALYWYRQSLGQGLEFLIYFQGNSAPDKSGLPSDRFSAERTGGSVSTLTIQRTQQEDSAVYLCASSPQTGAFSGNTIYFGEGSWLTVV.

This clone occurred a few times. The rearrangement links TRBV5-1 to TRBJ2-7; possible D gene TRBD1, 5 bases. V lost 0 bases and J lost 5, with 21 bases in between. Germline V CDR1 and CDR2: SGHRS, YFSETQ. CDR3 length: 17 residues. CDR3 protein: CASSLVPPQVRWNEQYF. The CDR3 region has the DNA TGCGCCAGCAGCTTGGTGCCCCCACAGGTTAGGTGGAACGAGCAGTACTTC.

The chain couples TRBV18 to TRBJ2-1, with 9 bases matching TRBD1. Germline CDR1 KGHSH, CDR2 LQKENI. This CDR3 spans 14 amino acids. After removal of 6 bases from V and 3 bases from J, the junction contained 3 bases not matched to a gene. CDR3 protein: CASSRGQGYNEQFF. In DNA, the CDR3 is TGTGCCAGCTCCAGGGGACAGGGCTACAATGAGCAGTTCTTC.

The chain has TRBV29-1 and TRBJ2-7, with D possibly matching TRBD2 (6 bases). CDR1 and CDR2 (germline): SQVTM, ANQGSEA. The CDR3 runs to 15 residues. Here the CDR3 reads CPVGPGGTPSYEQYF. The CDR3 region has the DNA TGCCCCGTTGGCCCGGGCGGGACGCCCTCCTACGAGCAGTACTTC.

The chain recombines TRBV2 with TRBJ2-2; 7 nucleotides align to TRBD1. V was clipped by 6 bases and J by 6 bases; unmatched bases: 10. The V gene's germline CDR1 is SNHLY and CDR2 FYNNEI. This CDR3 region has 15 residues. CDR3 coding DNA: TGTGCCAGCAGACAGGGGACCTTAGAGGCCGGGGAGCTGTTTTTT. Encoded protein: CASRQGTLEAGELFF.

This rearrangement joins TRBV11-3 to TRBJ2-2; 8 bases agree with TRBD1. The CDR3 totals 15 residues. In germline, CDR1 is SGHNT, CDR2 YENEEA. J was trimmed by 1 base and V by 4 bases; bases with no gene match: 2. In nucleotides, the CDR3 is TGTGCCAGCAGCTCAGGGACAGGGAACACCGGGGAGCTGTTTTTT. This translates into CASSSGTGNTGELFF.